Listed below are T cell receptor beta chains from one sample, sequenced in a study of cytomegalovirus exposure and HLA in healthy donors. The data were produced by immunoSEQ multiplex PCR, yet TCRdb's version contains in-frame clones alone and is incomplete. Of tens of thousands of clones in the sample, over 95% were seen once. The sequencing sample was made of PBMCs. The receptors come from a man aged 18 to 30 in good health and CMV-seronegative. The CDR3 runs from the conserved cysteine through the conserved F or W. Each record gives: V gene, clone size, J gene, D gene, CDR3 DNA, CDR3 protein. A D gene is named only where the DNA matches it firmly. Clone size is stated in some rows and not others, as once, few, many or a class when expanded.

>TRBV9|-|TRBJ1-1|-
TGTGCCAGCAGCGTAGAACAGGGTAGGCATTTGGGTACTGAAGCTTTCTTT
CASSVEQGRHLGTEAFF
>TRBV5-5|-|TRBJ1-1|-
TGTGCCAGCAGCTATCCTAGAGCGTCCCACCAGGGGTTGAACACTGAAGCTTTCTTT
CASSYPRASHQGLNTEAFF
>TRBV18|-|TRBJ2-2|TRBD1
TGTGCCAGCTCATCATTCGGGACAGGGGGCACCGGGGAGCTGTTTTTT
CASSSFGTGGTGELFF
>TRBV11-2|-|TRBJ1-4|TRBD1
TGTGCCAGCAGCTTCGGGGCCAGGGGGACTCTAGGGAGTGAAAAACTGTTTTTT
CASSFGARGTLGSEKLFF
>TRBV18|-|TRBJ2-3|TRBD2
TGTGCCAGCTCACCCCCAGGGAGGGCAGATACGCAGTATTTT
CASSPPGRADTQYF
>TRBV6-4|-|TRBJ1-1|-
TGTGCCAGCAGGAGAGGAACGGATACTGAAGCTTTCTTT
CASRRGTDTEAFF
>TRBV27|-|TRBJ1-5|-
TGTGCCAGCAGTTTACGCCCAACAGGGCGCAATCAGCCCCAGCATTTT
CASSLRPTGRNQPQHF
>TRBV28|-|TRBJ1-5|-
TGTGCCAGCACCCTTATGCGGGGTCAGCCCCAGCATTTT
CASTLMRGQPQHF
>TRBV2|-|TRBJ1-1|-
TGTGCCAGCAGTGAATCCACAGGGCGGAACACTGAAGCTTTCTTT
CASSESTGRNTEAFF
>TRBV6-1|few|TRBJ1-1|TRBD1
TGTGCCAGCAGTCCGGGACAGGGGTATACTGAAGCTTTCTTT
CASSPGQGYTEAFF
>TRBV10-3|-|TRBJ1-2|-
TGTGCCATCAGTGAGTCTGAGGAGATTGGCTACACCTTC
CAISESEEIGYTF
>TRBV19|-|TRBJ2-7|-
TGTGCCAGTAGGGCCCCCGACTACGAGCAGTACTTC
CASRAPDYEQYF
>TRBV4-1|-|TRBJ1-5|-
TGCGCCAGCAGCCAAGAAATGTCATGGCCCCAGCATTTT
CASSQEMSWPQHF
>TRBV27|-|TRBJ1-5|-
TGTGCCAGCAGTCCTTACAGGGACAATCAGCCCCAGCATTTT
CASSPYRDNQPQHF
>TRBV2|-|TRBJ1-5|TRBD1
TGTGCCAGCAGTACACAGGGGCCGAAGCAGCCCCAGCATTTT
CASSTQGPKQPQHF
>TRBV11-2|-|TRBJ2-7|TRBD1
TGTGCCAGCAGCTCCGGGGGGACAGGGCTTCGCGAGCAGTACTTC
CASSSGGTGLREQYF
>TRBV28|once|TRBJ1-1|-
TGTGCCAGCAGTTTATCCGACAGCCTTGAAGCTTTCTTT
CASSLSDSLEAFF
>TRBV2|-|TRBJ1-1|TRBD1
TGTGCCAGCAGGACAGGGGATGGGGGCACTGAAGCTTTCTTT
CASRTGDGGTEAFF
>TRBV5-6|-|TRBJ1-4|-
TGTGCCAGCAGCTTGTTGGTAGGGGATTTCGCTAATGAAAAACTGTTTTTT
CASSLLVGDFANEKLFF
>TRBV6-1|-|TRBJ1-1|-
TGTGCCAGCAGTGCCTGGACACTGAACACTGAAGCTTTCTTT
CASSAWTLNTEAFF
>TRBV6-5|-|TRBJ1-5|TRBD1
TGTGCCAGCAGGGGACAGGGGGCTGGCAATCAGCCCCAGCATTTT
CASRGQGAGNQPQHF
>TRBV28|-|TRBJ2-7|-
TGTGCCAGCAGCCAGGGGTCCTACGAGCAGTACTTC
CASSQGSYEQYF
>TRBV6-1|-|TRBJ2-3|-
TGTGCCAGCAGTGATGGGTTTCGACAGGCCGGGGCAGATACGCAGTATTTT
CASSDGFRQAGADTQYF
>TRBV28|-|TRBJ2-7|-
TGTGCCAGCAGCAATCGGGGGACGGTTTCCTACGAGCAGTACTTC
CASSNRGTVSYEQYF
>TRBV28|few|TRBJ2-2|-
TGTGCCAGCAGTCCGTCCACAGGGTATAGCGCCGGGGAGCTGTTTTTT
CASSPSTGYSAGELFF